One T cell receptor beta chain is described in this entry. Its antigen is not identified. V lost 0 bases and J lost 0, with 8 bases in between. Germline V gene lookup returns CDR1 MNHEY and CDR2 SVGAGI. The CDR3 has 15 amino acids. The ViraFEST assay expanded antigen-specific CD4+ T cells with viral peptide pools before sequencing. The culture ran for less than 12 days, and then CD4+ T cells were isolated. Each participant was given two doses of one vaccine (BNT162b2 or mRNA-1273). The healthy vaccine recipients, who had no prior SARS-CoV-2 infection, showed negative nucleocapsid antibodies. The sample comes from a study of vaccination effects on CD4 cells after COVID-19. The repertoire was sequenced with immunoSEQ multiplex PCR; TCRdb's copy has only in-frame clones and lacks some. The sample has more than 65,000 clones, about 80% seen once. Study-level findings and limits: Only a few convalescent patients and no early post-infection timepoints featured in the study.

The gene calls are TRBV6-5 and TRBJ1-2; possibly TRBD1 for D (5 bases). This specimen was CD4+ T cells from PBMCs cultured with HCoV-229E spike peptides, taken after COVID-19 vaccination. This TCR was recovered from a human donor who received a COVID-19 vaccine. Here the CDR3 DNA reads TGTGCCAGCAGTTACTCGGGACGGCCTAACTATGGCTACACCTTC. Its protein product is CASSYSGRPNYGYTF.